These 32 T cell receptor beta chains share one sample of origin, sequenced in a study of T cells in Graves' hyperthyroidism and ophthalmopathy. Using RNA transcripts as the source, TCR beta CDR3 regions were amplified. First-round RT-PCR targeting the TCR CDR3 was performed with the HTBI primer set. MiXCR, applied by TCRdb to the multiplex PCR reads, yields one record per CDR3 protein. This table holds 360,000 or so distinct CDR3 sequences, about a sixth found once. Sequencing used blood. The receptors come from a woman aged 40-49 years with Graves' ophthalmopathy.

This clonotype was seen at least ten times. This chain joins TRBV30 and TRBJ1-1; D is undetermined. This CDR3 region has 12 residues. Germline lookup yields CDR1 GTSNPN and CDR2 SVGIG (reference sequence). V was cut by 0 bases and J by 8 bases, with 10 bases left in between. The chain's CDR3 is CAWSVRGAEAFF. CDR3 nucleotides: TGTGCCTGGAGTGTACGAGGAGCCGAAGCTTTCTTT.

There are a few counts of this clonotype. Relative to the germline gene, one junction end is altered; a read error may explain this. This chain joins TRBV5-5 and TRBJ1-1; D gene uncertain. The CDR3 length is 16 residues. The germline V gene has CDR1 SGHKS and CDR2 YYEKEE (reference sequence). The DNA for the CDR3 is TGTGCCATCAGCTTAGGCGGAGGAGCAGGCGTTTTTGAAGCTTTCTTT. Residues: CAISLGGGAGVFEAFF.

This clonotype has a count of ten or more. The chain employs TRBV20-1 and TRBJ1-5; possibly TRBD1 for D (6 bases). The CDR3 sequence is 15 residues long. Between the trimmed V and J ends, which lost 0 bases and 1 base, there was a span of 10 bases. Germline CDR1 is DFQATT and CDR2 is SNEGSKA (reference sequence). The CDR3 DNA follows: TGCAGTGCTAGAGATTGGACAGAGAGCAATCAGCCCCAGCATTTT. As protein: CSARDWTESNQPQHF.

This clonotype was recorded once. The chain couples TRBV12-3 or TRBV12-4 to TRBJ1-5; D unresolved. The V and J ends lost 4 bases and 2 bases respectively, with 9 bases between them. This CDR3 is built from 14 residues. CDR3 region: CASSWTIGNQPQHF. In nucleotides, the CDR3 is TGTGCCAGCAGTTGGACTATCGGCAATCAGCCCCAGCATTTT.

This clonotype was observed many times. The V gene is TRBV11-3, the J gene TRBJ1-1, with 11 nucleotides matching TRBD1. J lost 3 bases, V lost 2 bases, and 5 bases had no gene match. This CDR3 region has 16 residues. CDR1 is SGHNT, CDR2 YENEEA, per germline. The CDR3 loop reads CASSLKDRGRYTEAFF. Here the CDR3 DNA reads TGTGCCAGCAGCTTAAAGGACAGGGGGCGTTACACTGAAGCTTTCTTT.

The table lists this clonotype with a few counts. The chain combines TRBV6-4 with TRBJ1-2; D remains unclear. The CDR3 sequence is 13 residues long. Germline V gene lookup returns CDR1 MRHNA and CDR2 SNTAGT. Trimming removed 6 bases from V and 6 bases from J, with 14 bases in between. Here the CDR3 reads CASRLTSENGYTF. The CDR3 nucleotides are TGTGCCAGCAGACTCACTTCTGAAAATGGCTACACCTTC.

This clonotype was detected ten times or more. The genes are TRBV12-3 or TRBV12-4 and TRBJ2-7; D ambiguous. The germline V and J ends were trimmed by 8 bases and 3 bases, with 11 bases remaining between them. This CDR3 is built from 12 residues. In DNA, the CDR3 is TGTGCCAGCCGGACCGGCCGCTACGAGCAGTACTTC. This sequence encodes CASRTGRYEQYF.

J is TRBJ2-7 and V is TRBV7-6; TRBD1 or TRBD2 may be the D gene (5 bases each). The ends were cut back, 1 base at V and 0 bases at J, with 16 bases in the middle. CDR3 length equals 17 residues. Germline CDR1 SGHVS, CDR2 FNYEAQ. CDR3: CASSLGVGAGSSYEQYF. The CDR3 bases are TGTGCCAGCAGCTTAGGGGTGGGCGCAGGGAGCTCCTACGAGCAGTACTTC.

CDR3 residues: CASRVAGWANRDEQYF. The CDR3 DNA sequence: TGTGCCAGCAGGGTAGCGGGGTGGGCTAACCGAGACGAGCAGTACTTC. V usage is TRBV2 and J usage is TRBJ2-7; 8 nucleotides align to TRBD2. This CDR3 has 16 residues. In germline, CDR1 is SNHLY, CDR2 FYNNEI. Trimming took 6 bases from V and 5 from J; bases not matched to a gene: 15.

This chain links TRBV29-1 with TRBJ2-5; D uncertain. Trimming took off 5 bases at V and 5 bases at J, with 18 bases between the two ends. The CDR3 is 14 residues long. Germline assignment: CDR1 SQVTM and CDR2 ANQGSEA. The CDR3 bases are TGCAGCGTTCTCCAACGCGATAGGGTGGAGACCCAGTACTTC. Translated: CSVLQRDRVETQYF.

This clonotype occurred many times. The V call is TRBV7-8, the J call TRBJ2-2, with D hard to call. V was pared by 7 bases and J by 4 bases, with 13 bases between. This CDR3 has 14 residues. Per germline, CDR1 SGHVS and CDR2 FQNEAQ. In DNA, the CDR3 is TGTGCCAGCAATATCGCGATGAGCACCGGGGAGCTGTTTTTT. Protein: CASNIAMSTGELFF. The whole variable domain, filled in from reference TRBV7-8 and TRBJ2-2, reads GAGVSQSPRYKVAKRGQDVALRCDPISGHVSLFWYQQALGQGPEFLTYFQNEAQLDKSGLPSDRFFAERPEGSVSTLKIQRTQQEDSAVYLCASNIAMSTGELFFGEGSRLTVL.

This clonotype was detected ten times or more. The chain couples TRBV30 to TRBJ2-7, with unresolved D. Trimming removed 0 bases at V and 3 bases at J, with 9 bases between. Germline values: CDR1 GTSNPN, CDR2 SVGIG (reference sequence). The CDR3 has 13 residues. CDR3 DNA: TGTGCCTGGAGTGTACCCCCCGTCTACGAGCAGTACTTC. It translates to CAWSVPPVYEQYF. Full variable domain (rest looked up from reference TRBV30 and TRBJ2-7): SQTIHQWPATLVQPVGSPLSLECTVEGTSNPNLYWYRQAAGRGLQLLFYSVGIGQISSEVPQNLSASRPQDRQFILSSKKLLLSDSGFYLCAWSVPPVYEQYFGPGTRLTVT.

This clonotype was counted ten times or more. The chain links TRBV5-1 to TRBJ2-5, with D maybe TRBD1 (6 bases). Looked up from germline, CDR1 is SGHRS and CDR2 is YFSETQ. Trimming removed 3 bases from V and 2 bases from J, with 14 bases in between. This CDR3 contains 15 residues. This CDR3 is CASSYRQDPQETQYF. Written as DNA, the CDR3 is TGCGCCAGCAGCTACAGACAGGACCCACAAGAGACCCAGTACTTC.

The chain carries TRBV6-1 and TRBJ2-7, with TRBD2 as a possible D gene (6 bases). The germline gives CDR1 MNHNS, CDR2 SASEGT. Trimming took 6 bases from V and 1 from J, leaving 10 bases between them. The CDR3 consists of 13 residues. The CDR3 DNA reads as TGTGCCAGCAGCGGGAGTGAGTCCTACGAGCAGTACTTC. It encodes CASSGSESYEQYF.

In its sample, this clonotype was seen many times. V and J are TRBV2 and TRBJ2-7; D tentatively fits TRBD1 or TRBD2 (5 bases each). The CDR3 is made up of 14 amino acids. Looked up from germline, CDR1 is SNHLY and CDR2 is FYNNEI. V was clipped by 7 bases and J by 3 bases, with 16 bases between them. The CDR3 coding sequence is TGTGCCAGCACGAGGGACCAGCTACTCTACGAGCAGTACTTC. Residues: CASTRDQLLYEQYF.

This clonotype was counted at least ten times. The CDR3 sequence: CASRPGQASNTEAFF. The CDR3 nucleotides are TGTGCCAGCAGGCCCGGACAGGCGTCGAACACTGAAGCTTTCTTT. V gene TRBV12-3 or TRBV12-4 combines with J gene TRBJ1-1; 7 bases match TRBD1. This CDR3 region has 15 residues. With 6 bases clipped from V and 1 base from J, the junction kept 8 bases outside the gene matches.

The V call is TRBV6-2 or TRBV6-3, the J call TRBJ1-1; D may be TRBD1 (5 bases). The V gene's germline CDR1 is MNHEY and CDR2 SVGEGT. Trimming removed 4 bases from V and 4 bases from J, with 13 bases in between. The CDR3 sequence is 14 residues long. The CDR3 nucleotides read TGTGCCAGCAGTTCCCCCGGGACCGTCACTGAAGCTTTCTTT. Protein: CASSSPGTVTEAFF.

In this sample, this clonotype turned up many times. A much more abundant neighbour one base away suggests this may be a read error. The rearrangement uses TRBV12-3 or TRBV12-4 and TRBJ1-2, with 9 bases aligning to TRBD1. The CDR3 has 13 amino acids. The CDR3 DNA reads as TGTGCCAGCAGTCGGGACAGGGCCTATGGCCACACCTTC. Protein: CASSRDRAYGHTF.

This clonotype was found many times. V gene TRBV7-2 combines with J gene TRBJ1-1, with D maybe TRBD1 (5 bases). There are 14 residues in the CDR3. The germline V gene encodes CDR1 SGHTA and CDR2 FQGNSA. V lost 1 base and J lost 4, with 10 bases in between. The CDR3 coding sequence is TGTGCCAGCAGCTTAGTGATTGACAGCACTGAAGCTTTCTTT. This codes for CASSLVIDSTEAFF.

This clonotype was counted ten times or more. The genes are TRBV15 and TRBJ1-1; the D is unclear. The length of the CDR3 is 13 residues. The V gene's germline CDR1 is LNHNV and CDR2 YYDKDF (reference sequence). Trimming took off 0 bases at V and 4 bases at J, with 6 bases between the two ends. CDR3 residues: CATSRDRRTEAFF. The DNA for the CDR3 is TGTGCCACCAGCAGAGATCGTCGCACTGAAGCTTTCTTT.

This clonotype was seen many times. The rearrangement links TRBV15 to TRBJ2-4; the D gene is possibly TRBD2 (5 bases). This CDR3 is built from 16 residues. The ends were cut back, 8 bases at V and 3 bases at J, with 20 bases in the middle. Germline CDR1 reads LNHNV; CDR2 reads YYDKDF (reference sequence). CDR3 in DNA: TGTGCCACCGCACGGGGTGGCGGAGGTGACAAAAACATTCAGTACTTC. Translating gives CATARGGGGDKNIQYF.

This clonotype was detected ten times or more. This chain links TRBV19 with TRBJ1-2; tentative D call: TRBD1 (5 bases). The CDR3 length is 15 residues. The V end was cut by 7 bases, the J end by 4 bases, with 19 bases between. The V gene's germline CDR1 is LNHDA and CDR2 SQIVND (reference sequence). The CDR3: CASTIDGTVGYGYTF. In DNA form, the CDR3 reads TGTGCCAGTACCATAGACGGGACTGTCGGCTATGGCTACACCTTC.

Ten or more counts support this clonotype. The chain couples TRBV7-8 to TRBJ2-7; D uncertain. Germline assignment: CDR1 SGHVS and CDR2 FQNEAQ. V shed 2 bases and J shed 2 bases, with 4 bases lying between them. This CDR3 is built from 12 residues. The CDR3 DNA sequence: TGTGCCAGCAGCTTACCCCCCTACGAGCAGTACTTC. It specifies CASSLPPYEQYF. Complete variable domain (other parts from reference TRBV7-8 and TRBJ2-7): GAGVSQSPRYKVAKRGQDVALRCDPISGHVSLFWYQQALGQGPEFLTYFQNEAQLDKSGLPSDRFFAERPEGSVSTLKIQRTQQEDSAVYLCASSLPPYEQYFGPGTRLTVT.

This clonotype was counted at least ten times. This chain joins TRBV30 and TRBJ1-5; 8 nucleotides match TRBD1. V trimming: 0 bases; J trimming: 6 bases; junction bases outside the gene matches: 7. CDR1 and CDR2 (germline): GTSNPN, SVGIG (reference sequence). This CDR3 has 15 amino acids. In DNA form, the CDR3 reads TGTGCCTGGAGTGTACCGCCCGACAGGGGTCAGCCCCAGCATTTT. Translated, it gives CAWSVPPDRGQPQHF.

In its sample, this clonotype was seen many times. V usage is TRBV2 and J usage is TRBJ1-1; D gene ambiguous. The CDR3 has 17 residues. In germline, CDR1 is SNHLY, CDR2 FYNNEI. Trimming took off 2 bases at V and 6 bases at J, with 22 bases between the two ends. CDR3 loop: CASSESLRVSQTAEAFF. The CDR3 DNA reads as TGTGCCAGCAGTGAATCCCTGAGGGTTTCTCAGACGGCTGAAGCTTTCTTT.

This clonotype was seen ten or more times. This chain links TRBV30 with TRBJ1-1; no definite D call. This CDR3 is built from 13 residues. Germline CDR1 and CDR2: GTSNPN and SVGIG (reference sequence). With 4 bases removed from V and 6 bases from J, the gap between germline ends came to 15 bases. CDR3 region: CAWIPDGLAEAFF. DNA of the CDR3: TGTGCCTGGATCCCCGATGGGTTGGCTGAAGCTTTCTTT.

This clonotype showed up many times. The chain employs TRBV28 and TRBJ2-5; 7 nucleotides match TRBD1. The CDR3 spans 14 residues. CDR1 is MDHEN and CDR2 is SYDVKM in the germline V gene. The V and J ends lost 7 bases and 5 bases, in that order; junction bases with no gene match: 10. This CDR3 reads CASTNRRGRETQYF. The CDR3 DNA is TGTGCCAGCACCAATAGAAGGGGGCGGGAGACCCAGTACTTC.

This clonotype was observed many times. V gene TRBV6-1 combines with J gene TRBJ1-5; a possible D gene is TRBD1 (5 bases). V gave up 0 bases and J gave up 6 bases, with 12 bases separating them. The CDR3 totals 15 residues. CDR1 is MNHNS and CDR2 is SASEGT in the germline V gene. CDR3 region: CASSEAGAGFQPQHF. The CDR3 bases are TGTGCCAGCAGTGAAGCTGGGGCAGGGTTTCAGCCCCAGCATTTT.

At least ten counts were recorded for this clonotype. This chain links TRBV27 with TRBJ2-7; TRBD1 aligns across 8 bases. Germline assignment: CDR1 MNHEY and CDR2 SMNVEV (reference sequence). This CDR3 region has 14 residues. Trimming cost V 3 bases and J 3 bases; bases outside gene matches: 4. The CDR3 spells CASSFSQGGYEQYF. The CDR3 nucleotides read TGTGCCAGCAGTTTTTCACAGGGGGGCTACGAGCAGTACTTC.

At least ten counts were recorded for this clonotype. This chain links TRBV7-2 with TRBJ1-2; 7 bases match TRBD1. Germline values: CDR1 SGHTA, CDR2 FQGNSA. The V gene end was trimmed by 8 bases and the J gene end by 5 bases; junction bases not matched to a gene: 11. There are 14 residues in the CDR3. CDR3 nucleotide sequence: TGTGCCAGCCAGATGACAGGGCGAATATATGGCTACACCTTC. Amino acids: CASQMTGRIYGYTF.

There are many counts of this clonotype. The V and J genes are TRBV9 and TRBJ2-2; 7 bases fit TRBD1. The CDR3 loop spans 14 amino acids. The germline gives CDR1 SGDLS, CDR2 YYNGEE. J was trimmed by 5 bases and V by 3 bases; bases with no gene match: 4. CDR3 in DNA: TGTGCCAGCAGCGGCGACAGGGTTACCGGGGAGCTGTTTTTT. It specifies CASSGDRVTGELFF.

In this sample, this clonotype turned up many times. The CDR3 loop reads CASGDAVSSYNSPLHF. The CDR3 DNA reads as TGTGCCAGCGGAGATGCAGTCAGCTCCTATAATTCACCCCTCCACTTT. The genes are TRBV27 and TRBJ1-6; no firm D call. CDR1 MNHEY and CDR2 SMNVEV come from the germline V gene (reference sequence). With 8 bases removed from V and 0 bases from J, the gap between germline ends came to 14 bases. This CDR3 has 16 residues.